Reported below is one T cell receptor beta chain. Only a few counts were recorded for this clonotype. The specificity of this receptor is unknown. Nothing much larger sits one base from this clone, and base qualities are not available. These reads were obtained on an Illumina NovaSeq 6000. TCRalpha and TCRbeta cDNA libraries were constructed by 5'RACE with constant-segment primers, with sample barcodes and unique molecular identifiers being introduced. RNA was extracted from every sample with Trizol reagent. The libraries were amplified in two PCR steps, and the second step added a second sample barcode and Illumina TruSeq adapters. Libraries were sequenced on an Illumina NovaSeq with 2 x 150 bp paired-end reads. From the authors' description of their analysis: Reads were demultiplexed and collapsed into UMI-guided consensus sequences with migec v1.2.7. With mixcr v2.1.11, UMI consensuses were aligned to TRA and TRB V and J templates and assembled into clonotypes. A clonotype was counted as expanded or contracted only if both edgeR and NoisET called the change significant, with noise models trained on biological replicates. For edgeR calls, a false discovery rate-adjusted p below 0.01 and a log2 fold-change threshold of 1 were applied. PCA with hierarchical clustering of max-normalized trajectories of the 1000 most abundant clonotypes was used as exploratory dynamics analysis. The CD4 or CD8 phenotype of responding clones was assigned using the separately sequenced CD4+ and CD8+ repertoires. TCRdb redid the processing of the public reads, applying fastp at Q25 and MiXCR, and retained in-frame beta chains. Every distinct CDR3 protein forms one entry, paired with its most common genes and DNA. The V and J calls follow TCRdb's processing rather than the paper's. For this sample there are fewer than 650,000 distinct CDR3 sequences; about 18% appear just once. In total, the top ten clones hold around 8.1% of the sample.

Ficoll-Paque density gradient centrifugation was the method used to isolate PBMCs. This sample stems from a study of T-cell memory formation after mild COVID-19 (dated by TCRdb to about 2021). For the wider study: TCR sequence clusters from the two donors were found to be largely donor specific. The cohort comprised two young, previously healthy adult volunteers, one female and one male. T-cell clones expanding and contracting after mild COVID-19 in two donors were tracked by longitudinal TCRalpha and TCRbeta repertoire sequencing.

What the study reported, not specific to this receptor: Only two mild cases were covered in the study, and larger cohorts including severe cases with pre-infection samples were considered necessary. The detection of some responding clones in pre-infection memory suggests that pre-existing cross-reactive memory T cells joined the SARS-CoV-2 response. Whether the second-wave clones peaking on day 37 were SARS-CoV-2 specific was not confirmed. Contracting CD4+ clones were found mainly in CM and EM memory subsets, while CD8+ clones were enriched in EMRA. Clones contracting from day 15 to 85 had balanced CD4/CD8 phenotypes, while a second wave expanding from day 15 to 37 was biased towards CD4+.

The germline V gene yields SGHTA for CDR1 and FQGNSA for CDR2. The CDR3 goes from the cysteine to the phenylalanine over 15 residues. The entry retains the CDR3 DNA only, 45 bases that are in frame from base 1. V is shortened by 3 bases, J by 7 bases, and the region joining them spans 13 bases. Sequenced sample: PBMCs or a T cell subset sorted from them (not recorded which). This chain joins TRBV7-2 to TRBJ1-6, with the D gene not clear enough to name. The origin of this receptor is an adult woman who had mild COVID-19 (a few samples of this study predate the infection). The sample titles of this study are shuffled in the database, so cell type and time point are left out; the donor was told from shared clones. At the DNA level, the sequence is TGTGCCAGCAGCTTGTTGTGGACGAAGAATTCACCCCTCCACTTT. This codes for CASSLLWTKNSPLHF.